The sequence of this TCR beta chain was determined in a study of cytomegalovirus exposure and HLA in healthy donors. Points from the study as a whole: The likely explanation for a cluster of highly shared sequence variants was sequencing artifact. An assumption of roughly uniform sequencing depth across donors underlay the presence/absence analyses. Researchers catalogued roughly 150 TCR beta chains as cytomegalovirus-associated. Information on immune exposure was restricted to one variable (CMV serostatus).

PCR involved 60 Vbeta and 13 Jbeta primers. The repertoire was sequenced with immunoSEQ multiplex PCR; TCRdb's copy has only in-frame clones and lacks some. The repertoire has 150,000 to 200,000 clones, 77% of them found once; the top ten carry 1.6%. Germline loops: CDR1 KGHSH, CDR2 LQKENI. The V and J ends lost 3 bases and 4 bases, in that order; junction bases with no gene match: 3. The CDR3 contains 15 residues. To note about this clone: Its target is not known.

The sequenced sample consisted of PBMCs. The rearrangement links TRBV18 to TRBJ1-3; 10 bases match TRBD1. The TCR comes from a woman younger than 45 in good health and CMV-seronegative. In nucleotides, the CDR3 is TGTGCCAGCTCACCCGGGACAGGGGCAGGAAACACCATATATTTT. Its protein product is CASSPGTGAGNTIYF.